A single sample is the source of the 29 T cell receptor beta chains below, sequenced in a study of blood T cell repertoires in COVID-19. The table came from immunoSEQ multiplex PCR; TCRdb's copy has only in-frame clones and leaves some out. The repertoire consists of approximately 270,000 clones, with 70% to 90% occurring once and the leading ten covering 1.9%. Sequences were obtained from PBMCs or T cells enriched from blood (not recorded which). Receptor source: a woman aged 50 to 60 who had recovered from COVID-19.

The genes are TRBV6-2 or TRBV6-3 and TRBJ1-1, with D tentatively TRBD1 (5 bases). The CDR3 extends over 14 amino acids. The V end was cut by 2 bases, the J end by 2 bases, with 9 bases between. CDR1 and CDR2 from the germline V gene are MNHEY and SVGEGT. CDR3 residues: CASSYGGRNTEAFF. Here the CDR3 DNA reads TGTGCCAGCAGTTACGGGGGGAGAAACACTGAAGCTTTCTTT.

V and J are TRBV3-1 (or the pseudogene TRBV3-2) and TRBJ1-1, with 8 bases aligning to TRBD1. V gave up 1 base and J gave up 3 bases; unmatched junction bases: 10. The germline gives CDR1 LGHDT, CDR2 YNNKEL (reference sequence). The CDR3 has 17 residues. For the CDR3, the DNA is TGTGCCAGCAGCCAAGGCCAGGGGGCCAATTTGTACACTGAAGCTTTCTTT. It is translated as CASSQGQGANLYTEAFF.

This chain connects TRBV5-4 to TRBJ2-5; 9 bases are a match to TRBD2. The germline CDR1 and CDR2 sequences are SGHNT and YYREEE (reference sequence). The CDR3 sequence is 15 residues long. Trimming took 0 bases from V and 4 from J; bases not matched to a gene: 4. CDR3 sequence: CASSLGGRAGETQYF. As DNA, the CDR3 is TGTGCCAGCAGCTTGGGCGGGAGGGCTGGAGAGACCCAGTACTTC.

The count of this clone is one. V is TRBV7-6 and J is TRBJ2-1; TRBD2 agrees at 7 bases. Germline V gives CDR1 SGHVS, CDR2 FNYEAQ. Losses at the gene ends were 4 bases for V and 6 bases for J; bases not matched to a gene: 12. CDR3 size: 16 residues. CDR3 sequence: CASSSYALAGANEQFF. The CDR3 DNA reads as TGTGCCAGCAGCTCCTACGCCCTGGCGGGAGCCAATGAGCAGTTCTTC.

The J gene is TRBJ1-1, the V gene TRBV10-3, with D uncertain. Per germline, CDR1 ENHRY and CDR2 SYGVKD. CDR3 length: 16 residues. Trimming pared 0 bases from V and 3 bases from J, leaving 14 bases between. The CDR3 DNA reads TGTGCCATCAGTGAGTCTTGGGAGGATGGCGACACTGAAGCTTTCTTT. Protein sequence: CAISESWEDGDTEAFF.

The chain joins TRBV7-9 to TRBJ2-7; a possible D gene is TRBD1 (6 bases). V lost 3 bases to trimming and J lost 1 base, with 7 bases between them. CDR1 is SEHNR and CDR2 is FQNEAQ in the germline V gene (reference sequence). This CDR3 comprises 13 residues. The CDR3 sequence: CASSFGQSYEQYF. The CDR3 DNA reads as TGTGCCAGCAGCTTTGGACAGTCCTACGAGCAGTACTTC.

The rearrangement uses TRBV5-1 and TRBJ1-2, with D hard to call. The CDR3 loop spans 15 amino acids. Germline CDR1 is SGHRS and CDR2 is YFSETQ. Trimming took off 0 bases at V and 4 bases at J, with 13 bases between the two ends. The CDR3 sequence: CASSLAAGGFYGYTF. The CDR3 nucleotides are TGCGCCAGCAGCTTGGCCGCTGGTGGCTTCTATGGCTACACCTTC.

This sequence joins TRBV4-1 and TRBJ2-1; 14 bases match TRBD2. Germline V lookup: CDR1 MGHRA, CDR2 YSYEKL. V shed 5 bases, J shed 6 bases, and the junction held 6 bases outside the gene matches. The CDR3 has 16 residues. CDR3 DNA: TGCGCCAGCAGCGGCCGGACTAGCGGGAGGTCCAATGAGCAGTTCTTC. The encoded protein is CASSGRTSGRSNEQFF.

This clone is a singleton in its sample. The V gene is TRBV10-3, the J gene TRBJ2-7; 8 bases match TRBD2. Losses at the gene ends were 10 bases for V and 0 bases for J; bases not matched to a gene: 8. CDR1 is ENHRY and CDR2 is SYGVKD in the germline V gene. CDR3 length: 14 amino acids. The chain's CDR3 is CATKDGRDSYEQYF. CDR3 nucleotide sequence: TGTGCCACAAAGGACGGGAGGGACTCCTACGAGCAGTACTTC.

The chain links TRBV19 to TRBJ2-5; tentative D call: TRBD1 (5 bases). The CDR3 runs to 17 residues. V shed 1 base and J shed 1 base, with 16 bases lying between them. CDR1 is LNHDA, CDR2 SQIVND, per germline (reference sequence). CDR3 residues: CASSIGAGFGPQETQYF. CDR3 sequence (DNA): TGTGCCAGTAGTATAGGTGCAGGGTTTGGGCCCCAAGAGACCCAGTACTTC. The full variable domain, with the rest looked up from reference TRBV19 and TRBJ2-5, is DGGITQSPKYLFRKEGQNVTLSCEQNLNHDAMYWYRQDPGQGLRLIYYSQIVNDFQKGDIAEGYSVSREKKESFPLTVTSAQKNPTAFYLCASSIGAGFGPQETQYFGPGTRLLVL.

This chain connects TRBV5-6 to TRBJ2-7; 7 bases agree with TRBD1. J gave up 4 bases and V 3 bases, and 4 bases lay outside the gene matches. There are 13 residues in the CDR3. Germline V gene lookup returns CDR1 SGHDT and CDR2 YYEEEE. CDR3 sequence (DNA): TGTGCCAGCAGCTGGGGGACAGAATACGAGCAGTACTTC. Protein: CASSWGTEYEQYF.

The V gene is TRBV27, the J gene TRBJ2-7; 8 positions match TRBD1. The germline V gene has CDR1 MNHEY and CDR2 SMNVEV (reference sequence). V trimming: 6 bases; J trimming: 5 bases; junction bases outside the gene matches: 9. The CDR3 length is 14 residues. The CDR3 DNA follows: TGTGCCAGCAGCCCCGGACAGGGTATAGACGAGCAGTACTTC. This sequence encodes CASSPGQGIDEQYF.

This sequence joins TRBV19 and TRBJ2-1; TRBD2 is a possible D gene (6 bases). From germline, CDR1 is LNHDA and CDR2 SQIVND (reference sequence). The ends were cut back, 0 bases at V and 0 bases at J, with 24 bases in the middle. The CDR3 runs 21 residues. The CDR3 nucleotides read TGTGCCAGTAGTATAGATCCCCGGGACTGGCCACGCCCGGGCTCCTACAATGAGCAGTTCTTC. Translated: CASSIDPRDWPRPGSYNEQFF. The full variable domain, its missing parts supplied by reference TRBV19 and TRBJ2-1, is DGGITQSPKYLFRKEGQNVTLSCEQNLNHDAMYWYRQDPGQGLRLIYYSQIVNDFQKGDIAEGYSVSREKKESFPLTVTSAQKNPTAFYLCASSIDPRDWPRPGSYNEQFFGPGTRLTVL.

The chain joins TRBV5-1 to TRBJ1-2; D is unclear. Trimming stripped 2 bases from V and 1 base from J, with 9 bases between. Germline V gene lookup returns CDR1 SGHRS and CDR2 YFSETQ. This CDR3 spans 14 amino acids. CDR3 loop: CASSFLEFNYGYTF. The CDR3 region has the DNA TGCGCCAGCAGCTTTTTAGAGTTTAACTATGGCTACACCTTC.

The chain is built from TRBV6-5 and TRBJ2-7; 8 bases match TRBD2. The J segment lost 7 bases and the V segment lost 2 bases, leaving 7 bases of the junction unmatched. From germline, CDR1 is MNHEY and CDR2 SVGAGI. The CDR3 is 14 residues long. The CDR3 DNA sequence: TGTGCCAGCAGTTACGGGACTAGAGTTCGGGAGCAGTACTTC. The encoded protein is CASSYGTRVREQYF.

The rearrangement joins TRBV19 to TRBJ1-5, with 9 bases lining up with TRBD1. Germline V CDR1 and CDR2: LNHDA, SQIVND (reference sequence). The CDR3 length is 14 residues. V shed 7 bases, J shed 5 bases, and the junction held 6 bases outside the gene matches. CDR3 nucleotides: TGTGCCAGTAATTTCGGACAGGGGTATCAGCCCCAGCATTTT. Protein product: CASNFGQGYQPQHF.

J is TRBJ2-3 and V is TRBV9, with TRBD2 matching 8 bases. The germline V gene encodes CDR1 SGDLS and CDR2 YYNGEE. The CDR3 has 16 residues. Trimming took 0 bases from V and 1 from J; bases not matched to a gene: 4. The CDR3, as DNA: TGTGCCAGCAGCGTAGGCGCGGGGGGAGGCACAGATACGCAGTATTTT. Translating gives CASSVGAGGGTDTQYF.

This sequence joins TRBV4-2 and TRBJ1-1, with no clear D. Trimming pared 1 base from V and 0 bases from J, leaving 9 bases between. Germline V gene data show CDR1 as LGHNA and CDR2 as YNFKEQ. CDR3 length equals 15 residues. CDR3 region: CASSQVNRVNTEAFF. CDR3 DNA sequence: TGTGCCAGCAGCCAAGTGAACAGAGTGAACACTGAAGCTTTCTTT.

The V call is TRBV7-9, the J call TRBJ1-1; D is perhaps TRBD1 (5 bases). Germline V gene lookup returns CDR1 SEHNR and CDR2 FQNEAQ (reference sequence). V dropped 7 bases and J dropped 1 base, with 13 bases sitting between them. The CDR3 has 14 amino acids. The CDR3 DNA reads TGTGCCAGCACCCAACGGGGGAAGAACACTGAAGCTTTCTTT. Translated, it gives CASTQRGKNTEAFF.

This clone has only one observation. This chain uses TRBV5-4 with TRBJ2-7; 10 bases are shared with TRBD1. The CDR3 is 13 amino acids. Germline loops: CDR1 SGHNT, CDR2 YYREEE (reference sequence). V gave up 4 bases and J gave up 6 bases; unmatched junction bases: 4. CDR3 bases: TGTGCCAGCAGCGGACGGACAGGGGGCGAGCAGTACTTC. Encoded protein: CASSGRTGGEQYF.

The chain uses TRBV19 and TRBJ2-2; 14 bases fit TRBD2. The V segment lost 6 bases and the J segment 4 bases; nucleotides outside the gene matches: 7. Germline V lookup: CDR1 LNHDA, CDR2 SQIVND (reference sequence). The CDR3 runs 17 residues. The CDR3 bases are TGTGCCAGTAGGACGACTAGCGGGAGGGCCAGCACCGGGGAGCTGTTTTTT. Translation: CASRTTSGRASTGELFF.

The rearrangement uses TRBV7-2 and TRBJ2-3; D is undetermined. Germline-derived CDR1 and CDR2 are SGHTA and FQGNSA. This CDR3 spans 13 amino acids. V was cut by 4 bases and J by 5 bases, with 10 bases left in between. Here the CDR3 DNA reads TGTGCCAGCAGCTCCCAGACTGGAGATACGCAGTATTTT. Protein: CASSSQTGDTQYF. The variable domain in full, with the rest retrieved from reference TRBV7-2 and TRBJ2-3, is GAGVSQSPSNKVTEKGKDVELRCDPISGHTALYWYRQSLGQGLEFLIYFQGNSAPDKSGLPSDRFSAERTGGSVSTLTIQRTQQEDSAVYLCASSSQTGDTQYFGPGTRLTVL.

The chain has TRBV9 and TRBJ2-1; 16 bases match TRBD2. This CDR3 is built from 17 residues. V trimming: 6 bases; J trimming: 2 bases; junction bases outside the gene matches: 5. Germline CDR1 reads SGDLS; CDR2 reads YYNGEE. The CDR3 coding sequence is TGTGCCAGCACGGGACTAGCGGGAGGGAGGGCCTACAATGAGCAGTTCTTC. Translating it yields CASTGLAGGRAYNEQFF. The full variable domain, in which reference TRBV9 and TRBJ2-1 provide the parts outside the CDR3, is DSGVTQTPKHLITATGQRVTLRCSPRSGDLSVYWYQQSLDQGLQFLIQYYNGEERAKGNILERFSAQQFPDLHSELNLSSLELGDSALYFCASTGLAGGRAYNEQFFGPGTRLTVL.

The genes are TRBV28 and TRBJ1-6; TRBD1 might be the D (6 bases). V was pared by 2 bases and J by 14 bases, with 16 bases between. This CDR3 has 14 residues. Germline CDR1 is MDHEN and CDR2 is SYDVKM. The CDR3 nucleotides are TGTGCCAGCAGTTTAGTTTCTCGGGGGGGCACCCTCCACTTT. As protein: CASSLVSRGGTLHF. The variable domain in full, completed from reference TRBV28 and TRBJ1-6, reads DVKVTQSSRYLVKRTGEKVFLECVQDMDHENMFWYRQDPGLGLRLIYFSYDVKMKEKGDIPEGYSVSREKKERFSLILESASTNQTSMYLCASSLVSRGGTLHFGNGTRLTVT.

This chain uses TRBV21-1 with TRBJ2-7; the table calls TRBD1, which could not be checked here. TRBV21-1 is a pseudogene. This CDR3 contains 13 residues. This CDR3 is CASSPRVSYEQYF. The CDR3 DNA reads TGTGCCAGCAGCCCCAGGGTTTCCTACGAGCAGTACTTC.

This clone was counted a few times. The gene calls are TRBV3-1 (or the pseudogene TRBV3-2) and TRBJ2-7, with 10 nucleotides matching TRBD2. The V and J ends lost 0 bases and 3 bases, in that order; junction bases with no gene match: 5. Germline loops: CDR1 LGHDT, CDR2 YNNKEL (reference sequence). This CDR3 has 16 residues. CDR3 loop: CASSQEGVAGGYEQYF. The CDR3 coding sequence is TGTGCCAGCAGCCAAGAGGGGGTAGCGGGAGGCTACGAGCAGTACTTC.

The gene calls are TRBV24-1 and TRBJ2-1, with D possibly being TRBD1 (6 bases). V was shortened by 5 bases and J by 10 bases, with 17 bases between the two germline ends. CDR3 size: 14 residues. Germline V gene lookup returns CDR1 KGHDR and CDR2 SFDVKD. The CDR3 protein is CATSGTMGAGEQFF. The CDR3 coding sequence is TGTGCCACCAGTGGAACAATGGGGGCTGGGGAGCAGTTCTTC.

Written as DNA, the CDR3 is TGTGCCAGCAGCTTAGTCGCGGGAGGGGGGAATGAGCAGTTCTTC. Amino acid sequence: CASSLVAGGGNEQFF. This chain links TRBV7-6 with TRBJ2-1; TRBD2 matches 9 bases. Germline-derived CDR1 and CDR2 are SGHVS and FNYEAQ. With 1 base clipped from V and 7 bases from J, the junction kept 5 bases outside the gene matches. The CDR3 sequence is 15 residues long. The variable domain in full, with the rest retrieved from reference TRBV7-6 and TRBJ2-1, is GAGVSQSPRYKVTKRGQDVALRCDPISGHVSLYWYRQALGQGPEFLTYFNYEAQQDKSGLPNDRFSAERPEGSISTLTIQRTEQRDSAMYRCASSLVAGGGNEQFFGPGTRLTVL.

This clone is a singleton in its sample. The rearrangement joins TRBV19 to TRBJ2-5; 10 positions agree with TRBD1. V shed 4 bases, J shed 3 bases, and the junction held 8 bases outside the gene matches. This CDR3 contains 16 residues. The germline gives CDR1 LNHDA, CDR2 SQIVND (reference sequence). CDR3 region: CASSTTGTGDEETQYF. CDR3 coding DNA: TGTGCCAGTAGTACCACCGGGACAGGGGACGAAGAGACCCAGTACTTC.